Listed here are 12 T cell receptor beta chains from one sample, sequenced in a study of blood T cell repertoires in COVID-19. Some clones are missing from TCRdb's copy, which holds only in-frame ones; the method was immunoSEQ multiplex PCR. The sample gives about 100,000 clones, 80% to 90% of which show up once; roughly 4.6% is in the top ten. Sequenced input: peripheral blood. These receptors were obtained from a human donor in a cohort sampled during active COVID-19.

The chain couples TRBV15 to TRBJ1-1; D is uncertain. The germline V gene encodes CDR1 LNHNV and CDR2 YYDKDF (reference sequence). The CDR3 contains 14 residues. V was trimmed by 9 bases and J by 1 base, leaving 15 bases between them. The CDR3 nucleotides are TGTGCCACTTGTGTGGAGACGGGGAACACTGAAGCTTTCTTT. Its translation is CATCVETGNTEAFF.

In its sample, this clone was seen once. This chain links TRBV9 with TRBJ2-2, with 8 bases lining up with TRBD2. Trimming removed 0 bases from V and 6 bases from J; junction bases left unmatched: 10. The CDR3 loop spans 17 amino acids. Germline assignment: CDR1 SGDLS and CDR2 YYNGEE. Here the CDR3 reads CASSVAPSGRKSGELFF. The CDR3 nucleotides read TGTGCCAGCAGCGTAGCTCCGAGCGGGAGAAAATCCGGGGAGCTGTTTTTT.

This clone turned up a few times. The CDR3 nucleotides are TGCGCCAGCAGCTTGGCCGGGGGGCTCTTTGGGACCCAGTACTTC. Translating gives CASSLAGGLFGTQYF. This chain uses TRBV5-1 with TRBJ2-5, with a tentative D call TRBD2 (7 bases). This CDR3 contains 15 residues. Germline V gives CDR1 SGHRS, CDR2 YFSETQ. V gave up 0 bases and J gave up 7 bases, with 16 bases separating them.

This chain connects TRBV7-2 to TRBJ2-7; 9 bases agree with TRBD2. Germline CDR1 and CDR2: SGHTA and FQGNSA. This CDR3 contains 15 residues. V gave up 2 bases and J gave up 0 bases; unmatched junction bases: 2. The CDR3 region has the DNA TGTGCCAGCAGCTTAAGGCGGGAGGGCTCCTACGAGCAGTACTTC. Its protein is CASSLRREGSYEQYF.

This clone was recorded once. The chain carries TRBV3-1 (or the pseudogene TRBV3-2) and TRBJ2-7, with D maybe TRBD2 (6 bases). CDR3 length equals 14 residues. The germline V and J ends were trimmed by 3 bases and 3 bases, with 12 bases remaining between them. Germline V gene data show CDR1 as LGHDT and CDR2 as YNNKEL (reference sequence). CDR3 in amino acids: CASSQGVGGYEQYF. In DNA form, the CDR3 reads TGTGCCAGCAGCCAGGGTGTGGGGGGCTACGAGCAGTACTTC.

The chain uses TRBV7-8 and TRBJ2-5; 7 bases agree with TRBD1. J lost 2 bases, V lost 4 bases, and 7 bases had no gene match. From germline, CDR1 is SGHVS and CDR2 FQNEAQ. The CDR3 is 15 residues long. CDR3: CASSWSQGEQETQYF. CDR3 nucleotide sequence: TGTGCCAGCAGCTGGAGCCAGGGGGAGCAAGAGACCCAGTACTTC.

The J gene is TRBJ2-7, the V gene TRBV7-2, with 9 bases lining up with TRBD1. The length of the CDR3 is 15 residues. The trim removed 5 bases at V and 3 bases at J, leaving 8 bases unmatched. In germline, CDR1 is SGHTA, CDR2 FQGNSA. The CDR3 DNA reads as TGTGCCAGCAGCATTAGGGACAGGGAAGGCTACGAGCAGTACTTC. Translated: CASSIRDREGYEQYF.

The J gene is TRBJ2-5, the V gene TRBV7-6; D ambiguous. This CDR3 region has 15 residues. Germline values: CDR1 SGHVS, CDR2 FNYEAQ. V lost 5 bases to trimming and J lost 7 bases, with 20 bases between them. In DNA, the CDR3 is TGTGCCAGCAGCCCCCGGCCCCGGGTGAGTGGGACCCAGTACTTC. Translating it yields CASSPRPRVSGTQYF.

The chain has TRBV12-3 or TRBV12-4 and TRBJ1-2; D is possibly TRBD1 (6 bases). Trimming took off 2 bases at V and 8 bases at J, with 9 bases between the two ends. The CDR3 has 12 residues. The CDR3 here is CASSLTGIGYTF. The DNA for the CDR3 is TGTGCCAGCAGTTTAACAGGGATCGGCTACACCTTC.

The chain recombines TRBV10-1 with TRBJ2-2; 8 bases line up with TRBD1. Trimming cost V 4 bases and J 5 bases; bases outside gene matches: 6. The CDR3 loop spans 15 amino acids. Germline V gives CDR1 WNHNN, CDR2 SYGVQD (reference sequence). This chain's CDR3 is CASSVRTGRTGELFF. The CDR3 coding sequence is TGCGCCAGCAGTGTTCGGACAGGGAGGACCGGGGAGCTGTTTTTT.

The chain combines TRBV25-1 with TRBJ1-1; possibly TRBD1 for D (5 bases). Trimming shortened V by 10 bases and J by 7 bases, and 16 bases separated the two germline ends. The germline V gene encodes CDR1 MGHDK and CDR2 SYGVNS. The CDR3 is 12 amino acids. CDR3 nucleotide sequence: TGTGCCACTCAACGGTGGGGCGGTGAAGCTTTCTTT. It translates to CATQRWGGEAFF.

The V and J genes are TRBV5-6 and TRBJ1-4; the D gene is possibly TRBD1 (5 bases). The CDR3 loop spans 15 amino acids. The V gene's germline CDR1 is SGHDT and CDR2 YYEEEE. Trimming removed 0 bases from V and 5 bases from J, with 11 bases in between. In DNA form, the CDR3 reads TGTGCCAGCAGCTTGGACGGGACTGTGAATGAAAAACTGTTTTTT. Amino acid sequence: CASSLDGTVNEKLFF.